This T cell receptor beta chain originates from a study of graft-versus-host responses after intestinal transplantation. This table comes from immunoSEQ multiplex PCR, and its TCRdb copy is limited to in-frame clones, with some not included. Seen here are 50,000 or so clones, roughly 91% observed once, and the top ten hold 5% to 7%. From germline, CDR1 is SGHVS and CDR2 FQNEAQ. V was shortened by 1 base and J by 3 bases, with 13 bases between the two germline ends. This CDR3 is built from 16 residues. Sequences were derived from PBMCs, sampled about 790 days after a first intestinal transplant, on the day of a second. The chain combines TRBV7-8 with TRBJ2-1; the D gene is possibly TRBD2 (5 bases). The TCR sequence derives from a human patient who received an intestinal transplant, so some T cells may come from the graft donor. CDR3 region: CASSLGLLRDYNEQFF. The CDR3 bases are TGTGCCAGCAGCTTAGGTCTCCTTCGGGACTACAATGAGCAGTTCTTC.